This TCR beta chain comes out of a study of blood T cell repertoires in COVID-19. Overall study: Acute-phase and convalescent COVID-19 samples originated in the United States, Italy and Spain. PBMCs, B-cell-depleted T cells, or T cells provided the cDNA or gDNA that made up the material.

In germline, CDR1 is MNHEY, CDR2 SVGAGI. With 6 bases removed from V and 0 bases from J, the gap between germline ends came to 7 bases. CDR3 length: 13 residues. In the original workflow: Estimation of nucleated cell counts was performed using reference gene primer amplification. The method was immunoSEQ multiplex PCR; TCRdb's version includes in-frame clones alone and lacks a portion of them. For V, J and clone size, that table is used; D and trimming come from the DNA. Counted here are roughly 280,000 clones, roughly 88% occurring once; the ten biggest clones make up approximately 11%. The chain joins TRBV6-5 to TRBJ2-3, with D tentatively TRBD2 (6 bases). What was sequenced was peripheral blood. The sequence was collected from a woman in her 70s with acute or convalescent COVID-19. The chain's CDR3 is CASRRDSTDTQYF. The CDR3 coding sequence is TGTGCCAGCAGGCGGGACAGCACAGATACGCAGTATTTT.